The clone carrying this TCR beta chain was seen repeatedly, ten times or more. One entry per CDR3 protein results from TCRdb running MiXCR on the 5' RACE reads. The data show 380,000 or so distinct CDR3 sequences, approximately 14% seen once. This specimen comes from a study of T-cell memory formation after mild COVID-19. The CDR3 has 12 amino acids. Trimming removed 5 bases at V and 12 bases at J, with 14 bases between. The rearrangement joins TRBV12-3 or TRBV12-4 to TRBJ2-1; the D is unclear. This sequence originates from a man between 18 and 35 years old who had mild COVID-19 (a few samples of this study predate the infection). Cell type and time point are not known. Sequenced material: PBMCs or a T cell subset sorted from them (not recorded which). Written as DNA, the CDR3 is TGTGCCAGCAGTCCCCGACGGTTCCCGCAGTTCTTC. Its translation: CASSPRRFPQFF.